This T cell receptor (beta chain) was identified in a study of PD-1 blockade in classical Hodgkin lymphoma (dated by TCRdb to 2020 to 2022). About the study as a whole: Nivolumab dosing was 3 mg/kg intravenously every 2 weeks, continuing until either disease progression or unacceptable toxicity. A peripheral blood immune signature of response to PD-1 blockade in classical Hodgkin lymphoma was defined using TCR beta sequencing and CyTOF. What the authors observed across the whole study: The study was restricted to a single clinical trial cohort, and the causes of repertoire differences, possibly disease activity or prior therapy, were left undefined. Baseline TCR diversity was reported to be lower in newly diagnosed patients than in healthy donors, and even lower in relapsed/refractory patients. Lower diversity was seen in patients whose nivolumab began less than 1 year after ASCT, and these patients were left out of later analyses so that immune reconstitution would not confound the results. Trial patients achieving complete response had baseline diversity similar to newly diagnosed patients, whereas partial responders and progressors had significantly lower diversity. A significant rise by C4D1 was seen in CD4+ but not CD8+ TCR diversity (p=0.0027 vs p=0.16), with the rise being most apparent in complete responders (p=0.02).

Genomic DNA was isolated using the Qiagen DNeasy kit from unsorted PBMCs as well as from negatively selected CD4+ and CD8+ fractions. TCR beta CDR3 regions were subjected to amplification by immunoSEQ multiplex PCR with primers that anneal to V and J segments. A synthetic immune receptor repertoire was used to minimize amplification bias, and remaining bias was computationally removed after sequencing. The paper's processing steps were these. Custom Python scripts were used to quantify repertoire diversity as the Shannon entropy index. Unsorted, CD4+ and CD8+ repertoires were analyzed separately, except for combined analyses in which CD4+ and CD8+ sequences were merged in silico. Clonal expansion was defined as a frequency increase of at least 2-fold after treatment compared with C1D1, and clones undetected at baseline were assigned a pseudocount of 0.5. Clones with 0 or 1 copy at C1D1 were classified as singleton clones, and clones with 2 or more copies were classified as non-singleton clones. Clones expanded in unsorted samples were assigned a CD4+, CD8+ or unknown annotation through matching of protein sequences in sorted samples from the same patient. Diversity changes from C1D1 to C4D1 were tested in paired samples using Wilcoxon tests. Entries here come from immuneACCESS through TCRdb and include only in-frame sequences with V and J called. Some clones fail to appear in such tables; in the studies checked, an unresolved V gene covers under half of the shortfall, and the cause of the remainder is unknown. That table is the source of V, J and clone size, and D and trimming were worked out from the DNA. Recorded for this sample are approximately 99,000 clones; around 89% of them occurred a single time. The top ten hold less than 20% of the sample.

This sample's time point label indicates: cycle 2 day 1 (C2D1) of nivolumab. Every trial patient had relapsed after autologous stem cell transplantation, and cohorts A, B and C differed in prior brentuximab vedotin exposure. The trial cohort was composed of around 60 patients with relapsed/refractory classical Hodgkin lymphoma, for whom complete response, partial response or progressive disease was recorded as best overall response. In the multi-cohort phase II CheckMate 205 trial, trial patients received single-agent nivolumab. Best overall response was determined by an independent review committee according to the 2007 International Working Group response criteria. PBMCs from the trial were collected at three points: immediately before nivolumab initiation (C1D1), and during therapy at cycle 2 day 1 and cycle 4 day 1. After peripheral blood was drawn into 8 mL Vacutainer Cell Preparation Tubes, PBMCs were isolated by centrifugation and then cryopreserved.

This clone was seen a handful of times. Its antigen remains unidentified. Base qualities are not provided; no much larger clone lies one nucleotide away. The CDR3 runs 13 residues from the cysteine to the phenylalanine. Only CDR3 DNA remains: 39 bases, in frame from the first base. The germline V gene sets CDR1 to SGDLS and CDR2 to YYNGEE. V is cut by 2 bases and J by 0 bases, and the space between the germline ends is 5 bases. The chain is assembled from TRBV9 and TRBJ1-1, with the D gene too uncertain to name. The source material was peripheral blood mononuclear cells (PBMCs), sampled before the second cycle of nivolumab. The receptor comes from a human donor with classical Hodgkin lymphoma. The nucleotide sequence reads TGTGCCAGCAGCGTGTCAGTGAACACTGAAGCTTTCTTT. This yields the protein CASSVSVNTEAFF.